This TCR beta chain is drawn from a study of graft-versus-host responses after intestinal transplantation. Study as a whole: Transplants given to recipients were multivisceral, liver-intestinal, or isolated intestinal. Anti-thymocyte globulin served as induction for all recipients, who then took tacrolimus and steroids for three to four years.

Study outcomes and limitations: GvH clones surfaced in recipient marrow, some emerging earlier in ileum or blood.

Processed graft tissue released its intraepithelial and lamina propria lymphocytes. The CDR3 is made up of 18 amino acids. From germline, CDR1 is SGHRS and CDR2 YFSETQ. V trimming: 0 bases; J trimming: 0 bases; junction bases outside the gene matches: 9. Remarks on this clone: Antigen: not known.

Clones were sequenced by immunoSEQ multiplex PCR, and TCRdb holds only the in-frame ones, with some missing. In the table there are 4,400 or so clones, about 80% of which are singletons. Here the sequenced sample was ileum tissue, taken about 130 days after intestinal transplantation. The receptor was derived from a human patient who received an intestinal transplant, so some T cells may come from the graft donor. The chain couples TRBV5-1 to TRBJ2-1; 7 positions match TRBD2. The DNA for the CDR3 is TGCGCCAGCAGCTTGGGGGGGACTACGCCGAGCTCCTACAATGAGCAGTTCTTC. It is translated as CASSLGGTTPSSYNEQFF.